This T cell receptor beta chain was documented in a study of shared T cell receptors in the human thymus. Clones were read by immunoSEQ multiplex PCR, and TCRdb kept only the in-frame ones, dropping some. The data hold some 720,000 clones, with 88% observed a single time. The CDR3 sequence is 17 residues long. V was cut by 4 bases and J by 0 bases, with 19 bases left in between. The germline V gene has CDR1 GTSNPN and CDR2 SVGIG (reference sequence). Separately, the same data were catalogued under a study of human thymus T cells. That paper adds: The donors were infants in Finland with congenital heart defects, otherwise immunologically healthy.

What was sequenced was thymocytes. The receptor was isolated from a boy under two years old with a congenital heart defect. The chain uses TRBV30 and TRBJ2-4, with a possible D match to TRBD2 (6 bases). CDR3 sequence (DNA): TGTGCCTGGAACTGGGGGGACCGTTCTATAGCCAAAAACATTCAGTACTTC. Protein: CAWNWGDRSIAKNIQYF.